Listed below are T cell receptor beta chains from one sample, sequenced in a study of human thymus T cells. Profiled with immunoSEQ multiplex PCR; TCRdb holds only in-frame clones, not every one. The sample carries roughly 54,000 clones, approximately 95% recorded once. Material for sequencing was blood. Source of these receptors: a boy under three years old with a congenital heart defect but otherwise immunologically healthy. The CDR3 runs from the conserved cysteine through the conserved F or W. A D gene is named only where the DNA matches it firmly. The size field is filled for only some rows; it gives once, few, many or a size class.

>TRBJ1-2|TRBV7-9|TRBD1|.
CASSFSRGNYGYTF
TGTGCCAGCAGCTTTAGCAGGGGGAACTATGGCTACACCTTC
>TRBJ1-2|TRBV1|.|few
CTSSQEGTGGYTF
TGCACCAGCAGCCAAGAAGGGACAGGAGGCTACACCTTC
>TRBJ1-1|TRBV5-1|.|.
CASSLRPFNTEAFF
TGCGCCAGCAGCTTGCGCCCGTTTAACACTGAAGCTTTCTTT
>TRBJ2-7|TRBV4-2|.|.
CASSQVGSYEQYF
TGTGCCAGCAGCCAAGTCGGCTCCTACGAGCAGTACTTC
>TRBJ2-7|TRBV4-1|TRBD2|.
CASSQEWREGYEQYF
TGCGCCAGCAGCCAAGAATGGCGGGAGGGCTACGAGCAGTACTTC
>TRBJ2-2|TRBV7-2|.|.
CASSQVWDSSGGELFF
TGCGCCAGCAGCCAAGTATGGGACTCCTCCGGCGGGGAGCTGTTTTTT
>TRBJ1-1|TRBV6-6|.|.
CASSFTGEAFF
TGTGCCAGCAGCTTTACAGGGGAAGCTTTCTTT
>TRBJ2-1|TRBV14|TRBD2|.
CASSRTSGRASEQFF
TGTGCCAGCAGCCGCACTAGCGGGAGGGCCAGTGAGCAGTTCTTC
>TRBJ1-5|TRBV28|.|.
CASSLWAGALNQPQHF
TGTGCCAGCAGTCTGTGGGCAGGGGCACTTAATCAGCCCCAGCATTTT
>TRBJ2-5|TRBV2|TRBD2|.
CASWFPGTSGGRETQYF
TGTGCCAGCTGGTTCCCTGGGACTAGCGGGGGGAGGGAGACCCAGTACTTC
>TRBJ2-3|TRBV4-2|.|.
CASSQDGTGDTDTQYF
TGTGCCAGCAGCCAAGATGGAACGGGGGACACAGATACGCAGTATTTT
>TRBJ2-2|TRBV27|TRBD2|.
CASTEYSGSTGELFF
TGTGCCAGCACCGAATACAGCGGGAGCACCGGGGAGCTGTTTTTT
>TRBJ1-1|TRBV6-5|.|.
CASGGNTEAFF
TGTGCCAGCGGAGGAAACACTGAAGCTTTCTTT
>TRBJ2-2|TRBV5-1|TRBD2|.
CASNRLAGYNTGELFF
TGCGCCAGCAACCGACTAGCGGGCTACAACACCGGGGAGCTGTTTTTT